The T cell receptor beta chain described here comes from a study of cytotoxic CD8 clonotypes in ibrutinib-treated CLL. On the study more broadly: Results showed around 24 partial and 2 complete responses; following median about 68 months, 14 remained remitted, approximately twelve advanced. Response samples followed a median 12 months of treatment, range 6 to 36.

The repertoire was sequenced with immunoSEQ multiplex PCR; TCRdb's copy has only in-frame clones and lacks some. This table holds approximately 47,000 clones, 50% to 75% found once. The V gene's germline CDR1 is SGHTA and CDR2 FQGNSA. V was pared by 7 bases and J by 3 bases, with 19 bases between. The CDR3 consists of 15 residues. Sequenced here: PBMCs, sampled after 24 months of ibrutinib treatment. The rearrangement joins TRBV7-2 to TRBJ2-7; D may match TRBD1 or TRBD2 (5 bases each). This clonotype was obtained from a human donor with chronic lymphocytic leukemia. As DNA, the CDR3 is TGTGCCAGCAACCAACGTTGGGGGTTTGGCTACGAGCAGTACTTC. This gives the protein CASNQRWGFGYEQYF.